This T cell receptor (beta chain) was identified during a study of T cells in Graves' hyperthyroidism and ophthalmopathy (dated by TCRdb to 2018 to 2020). Regarding the research as a whole: Peripheral blood was sampled at the time of initial diagnosis, prior to any treatment. TCR Vbeta CDR3 sequencing of 140 or so peripheral blood samples (under 45 ophthalmopathy, 75 or so hyperthyroidism and some 17 progressor patients) is reported in the paper. TCR V-J signatures able to tell the groups apart were searched for in a discovery cohort of 100 patients, of whom over 40 had Graves' ophthalmopathy and around 57 had stable Graves' hyperthyroidism. The approximately 100 discovery patients were randomly split 7:3 into training and test sets. After sampling, hyperthyroidism patients received methimazole starting at 30 mg daily, and ophthalmopathy patients received high-dose intravenous methylprednisolone. The study also compared thyroid tissue and blood T-cell repertoires from about six Graves' hyperthyroidism patients. Prospective prediction of ophthalmopathy was tested in an independent validation cohort of fewer than 20 hyperthyroidism patients and 17 patients who later progressed to ophthalmopathy.

A note on this clonotype: Its recognized antigen is unknown. Base qualities were left out, and no much larger clone turns up one base away.

Beyond this particular receptor, the publication reports: No statistical method was used to set the sample size in advance, and investigators knew the group allocation. In validation, the model predicted progression to ophthalmopathy a median of approximately 6.3 months before onset, with about 64% sensitivity and almost 75% specificity. Most expanded thyroid clonotypes (frequency above 0.001) were also found in blood, which suggests that blood repertoires may mirror thyroid immune responses. A 13 V-J signature model separated ophthalmopathy from stable hyperthyroidism, with approximately 87% sensitivity and 81% to 83% specificity in cross-validation and 80%/75% in testing.

CDR1 and CDR2, looked up from the germline V gene (reference sequence), are LNHNV and YYDKDF. Cut back by 1 base and 8 bases, the V and J ends lie 11 bases apart. The CDR3 contains 13 residues, cysteine and phenylalanine counted. Only the CDR3 portion is preserved as DNA: 39 bases, with reading frame beginning at the first base. Stable Graves' hyperthyroidism was defined as no progression to ophthalmopathy during 18 months of follow-up. Hyperthyroidism patients were newly diagnosed, with disease duration under 2 months, and aged 18 to 65 years. The study excluded patients with uncontrolled infections, other autoimmune diseases, pregnancy or lactation. Diagnoses were based on clinical symptoms, serum thyroxine and TRAb, thyroid ultrasound and orbital computed tomography. PBMCs were separated from roughly 9.6 ml of fresh peripheral blood using Ficoll-Paque density gradient centrifugation. Total RNA was extracted with Trizol reagent, and quality was checked on an Agilent 2100 Bioanalyzer.

Amplification of TCR beta CDR3 regions was carried out from RNA transcripts. The TCR CDR3 was subjected to a first round of RT-PCR using the HTBI primer set and the Qiagen OneStep RT-PCR kit. Libraries were constructed in a second round of multiplex PCR, after which size selection and purification were performed. Sequencing of the libraries was done on an Illumina HiSeq2000 using paired-end 100 bp reads. As for the authors' bioinformatics: SOAPnuke was used to process the raw data, throwing out any read that contained adapters or uncalled bases, had a mean Phred below 15, or lacked an exact constant-primer or identifier match. High-quality paired reads were merged with COPE v1.2.5, and unique nucleotide sequences were defined as clonotypes. Clonotypes were aligned to IMGT TRBV, TRBD and TRBJ reference segments using MiTCR v1.1. The analysis was restricted to V-J combinations with a frequency above 0.0001, which together covered 99% to 99.2% of the repertoires. The TCS score was defined as F50 (clonal expansion) divided by E x V (chaos), with BLOSUM62-based TCRdist calculated between CDR3 peptides within each V-J. Welch's t-statistics and random forest reduced 450 to 600 V-J features to roughly 13, which were used in a naive Bayes classifier (R e1071). Thyroid-blood repertoire similarity was quantified with the Morisita-Horn index. TCRdb passed the public sequencing reads through fastp at Q25 and MiXCR, retaining productive beta sequences. Rows matching on CDR3 protein sequence are summarized as one entry with the most common DNA and genes. It is TCRdb's table, rather than the study itself, that gives the V and J calls and clone size. Present in this sample are approximately 870,000 distinct CDR3 sequences, roughly 37% of which were seen just once. The ten largest make up around 10% of the sample.

This TCR came from a man younger than 30 with Graves' hyperthyroidism. The sequence joins TRBV15 to TRBJ1-2; matching of 6 bases hints at TRBD1 as the D gene. Sequenced input: blood. This receptor carries the CDR3 CATSRVAGVGYTF. The nucleotide sequence is given as TGTGCCACCAGCAGAGTCGCAGGGGTAGGCTACACCTTC.